A selection of T cell receptor beta chains follows, all from one sample in a study of CD8+ T cells in alopecia areata. The repertoire was sequenced with immunoSEQ multiplex PCR; TCRdb's copy has only in-frame clones and lacks some. Among 90,000 to 150,000 clones listed, 53% were seen once. The material sequenced was CD4+ T cells sorted from blood, taken at week 4, from a patient treated with tofacitinib. The source is a human donor with alopecia areata. Both conserved end residues are part of each CDR3. D genes are given only for firm matches. Expanded clones are given a class, and other clones once, few, many or no size at all.

D gene	J gene	clone size	V gene	CDR3 protein	CDR3 DNA
.	TRBJ2-1	.	TRBV25-1	CASSEYRTNYNEQFF	TGTGCCAGCAGTGAATACCGGACTAACTACAATGAGCAGTTCTTC
.	TRBJ1-1	.	TRBV29-1	CSVAGERHTEAFF	TGCAGCGTTGCCGGGGAGAGGCACACTGAAGCTTTCTTT
TRBD1	TRBJ1-6	.	TRBV5-1	CASSPGTGGNNSPLHF	TGCGCCAGCAGCCCGGGGACAGGGGGCAATAATTCACCCCTCCACTTT
.	TRBJ1-2	.	TRBV2	CASSLTNYGYTF	TGTGCCAGCAGTCTAACTAACTATGGCTACACCTTC
.	TRBJ1-1	.	TRBV29-1	CSGRSGDGMNTEAFF	TGCAGCGGCCGCTCAGGAGATGGGATGAACACTGAAGCTTTCTTT
.	TRBJ2-7	few	TRBV4-1	CASSQGLVPSYEQYF	TGCGCCAGCAGCCAAGGGCTAGTCCCTTCCTACGAGCAGTACTTC
.	TRBJ1-5	.	TRBV30	CAWSSAWDQPQHF	TGTGCCTGGAGTAGTGCCTGGGACCAGCCCCAGCATTTT
.	TRBJ2-7	.	TRBV9	CASSVGPGSYEQYF	TGTGCCAGCAGCGTAGGTCCGGGGTCCTACGAGCAGTACTTC
TRBD2	TRBJ2-3	.	TRBV30	CARGGYTDTQYF	TGTGCCCGGGGGGGGTACACAGATACGCAGTATTTT
.	TRBJ2-7	.	TRBV7-2	CASSRNPGYEQYF	TGTGCCAGCAGCCGCAATCCAGGTTACGAGCAGTACTTC
.	TRBJ2-3	.	TRBV5-1	CASSLENTQYF	TGCGCCAGCAGCTTGGAGAATACGCAGTATTTT
.	TRBJ2-4	.	TRBV6-5	CASSGPRRAKNIQYF	TGTGCCAGCAGTGGACCCAGGAGAGCCAAAAACATTCAGTACTTC
.	TRBJ1-2	.	TRBV6-5	CASSYTGTTGYTF	TGTGCCAGCAGTTACACTGGGACGACTGGCTACACCTTC
.	TRBJ2-7	.	TRBV5-1	CASSLDSPYEQYF	TGCGCCAGCAGCTTGGATAGTCCCTACGAGCAGTACTTC
TRBD2	TRBJ2-2	.	TRBV5-1	CASSWGLAGANTGELFF	TGCGCCAGCAGCTGGGGACTAGCGGGAGCGAACACCGGGGAGCTGTTTTTT
TRBD2	TRBJ2-3	.	TRBV30	CAWRREGNTQYF	TGTGCCTGGAGGAGGGAGGGAAATACGCAGTATTTT
.	TRBJ1-2	.	TRBV4-1	CASSQIFHQGTGGYTF	TGCGCCAGCAGCCAAATCTTCCACCAGGGAACAGGAGGCTACACCTTC
TRBD1	TRBJ2-5	.	TRBV7-9	CASRRTGGETQYF	TGTGCCAGCAGAAGGACAGGGGGGGAGACCCAGTACTTC
.	TRBJ1-2	.	TRBV4-1	CASGSNYGYTF	TGCGCCAGCGGGTCAAACTATGGCTACACCTTC
.	TRBJ2-7	few	TRBV7-9	CASSLSVGQKTYEQYF	TGTGCCAGCAGCTTAAGTGTGGGCCAAAAGACCTACGAGCAGTACTTC
.	TRBJ1-2	.	TRBV29-1	CSVGNREGDGYTF	TGCAGCGTTGGTAACAGGGAGGGAGATGGCTACACCTTC
.	TRBJ1-1	few	TRBV19	CASKQLVMNTEAFF	TGTGCCAGTAAACAATTGGTGATGAACACTGAAGCTTTCTTT
TRBD1	TRBJ1-2	.	TRBV10-2	CASSSTGEGYGYTF	TGCGCCAGCAGTTCGACAGGGGAGGGCTATGGCTACACCTTC
TRBD1	TRBJ2-6	.	TRBV6-1	CASRVTGTGANVLTF	TGTGCCAGCAGAGTGACAGGGACTGGGGCCAACGTCCTGACTTTC
TRBD1	TRBJ1-1	.	TRBV9	CASSAGNRGSAEAFF	TGTGCCAGCAGCGCCGGAAACAGGGGTTCCGCTGAAGCTTTCTTT
.	TRBJ1-2	.	TRBV30	CAWSGRTDGGYTF	TGTGCCTGGAGTGGGCGGACAGACGGTGGCTACACCTTC
TRBD1	TRBJ1-3	.	TRBV4-1	CASSQEDRVGNTIYF	TGCGCCAGCAGCCAAGAGGACAGGGTTGGAAACACCATATATTTT
TRBD2	TRBJ2-3	.	TRBV29-1	CSVTGLADPATQYF	TGCAGCGTGACGGGACTAGCGGACCCAGCCACGCAGTATTTT
.	TRBJ2-2	.	TRBV27	CASSRIVNTGELFF	TGTGCCAGCAGCAGGATCGTCAACACCGGGGAGCTGTTTTTT
.	TRBJ2-3	.	TRBV25-1	CASSATKGLGDTQYF	TGTGCCAGCAGTGCCACAAAGGGCCTGGGAGATACGCAGTATTTT
.	TRBJ2-1	few	TRBV30	CAWRGSGTYNEQFF	TGTGCCTGGAGAGGGAGCGGAACCTACAATGAGCAGTTCTTC
.	TRBJ1-1	few	TRBV18	CASSPTFTGPNTEAFF	TGTGCCAGCTCACCCACCTTCACAGGGCCCAACACTGAAGCTTTCTTT
.	TRBJ1-6	.	TRBV30	CAWIPQDGSPLHF	TGTGCCTGGATACCCCAAGATGGATCACCCCTCCACTTT
.	TRBJ2-3	few	TRBV6-1	CASSEGRDTQYF	TGTGCCAGCAGTGAAGGGCGTGATACGCAGTATTTT
TRBD1	TRBJ2-5	few	TRBV29-1	CSVWTGLVETQYF	TGCAGCGTTTGGACAGGGTTGGTAGAGACCCAGTACTTC
.	TRBJ2-5	.	TRBV20-1	CSAREQETQYF	TGCAGTGCCAGGGAGCAAGAGACCCAGTACTTC
.	TRBJ2-1	once	TRBV30	CAWSLIGGPHNEQFF	TGTGCCTGGAGTCTCATCGGGGGCCCTCACAATGAGCAGTTCTTC
.	TRBJ1-2	once	TRBV6-5	CASSYSGQNHYGYTF	TGTGCCAGCAGTTACTCAGGCCAGAACCACTATGGCTACACCTTC
.	TRBJ1-1	.	TRBV30	CAWNWGRSTEAFF	TGTGCCTGGAACTGGGGGCGAAGCACTGAAGCTTTCTTT
TRBD2	TRBJ2-1	.	TRBV7-2	CASSRGLADNEQFF	TGTGCCAGCAGTCGAGGGCTAGCGGACAATGAGCAGTTCTTC
TRBD1	TRBJ1-2	few	TRBV9	CASSVAGGYGYTF	TGTGCCAGCAGCGTAGCAGGGGGCTATGGCTACACCTTC